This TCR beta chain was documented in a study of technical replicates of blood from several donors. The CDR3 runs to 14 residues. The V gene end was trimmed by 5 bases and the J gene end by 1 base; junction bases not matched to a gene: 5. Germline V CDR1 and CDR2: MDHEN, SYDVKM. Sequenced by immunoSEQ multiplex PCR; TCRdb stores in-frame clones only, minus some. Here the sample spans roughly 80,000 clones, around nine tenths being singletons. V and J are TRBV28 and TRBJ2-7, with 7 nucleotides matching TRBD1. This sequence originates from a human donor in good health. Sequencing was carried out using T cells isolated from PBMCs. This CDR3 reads CASSPPGQSYEQYF. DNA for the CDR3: TGTGCCAGCAGTCCCCCGGGACAGTCCTACGAGCAGTACTTC. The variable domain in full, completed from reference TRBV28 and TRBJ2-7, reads DVKVTQSSRYLVKRTGEKVFLECVQDMDHENMFWYRQDPGLGLRLIYFSYDVKMKEKGDIPEGYSVSREKKERFSLILESASTNQTSMYLCASSPPGQSYEQYFGPGTRLTVT.